This T cell receptor (beta chain) was retrieved from a study of OX40 agonist ivuxolimab in advanced cancers. Baseline, cycle 4 day 1, and cycle 7 day 1 were the blood sampling points. Method: immunoSEQ multiplex PCR; TCRdb's copy keeps in-frame clones and lacks some. The repertoire holds more than 50,000 clones, with approximately 90% as singletons. From germline, CDR1 is SGHKS and CDR2 YYEKEE (reference sequence). Trimming took 0 bases from V and 0 from J, leaving 8 bases between them. This CDR3 comprises 15 residues. The receptor was derived from an adult with an advanced solid tumor such as melanoma, head and neck, liver or kidney cancer. This specimen consisted of CD4+ or CD8+ T cells sorted from blood, obtained in a trial of the OX40 agonist ivuxolimab. V is TRBV5-5 and J is TRBJ2-3; D unclear. Here the CDR3 DNA reads TGTGCCAGCAGCTTGGTTGCCAGTAGCACAGATACGCAGTATTTT. This codes for CASSLVASSTDTQYF.